Below, 15 T cell receptor beta chains from the same sample are listed, as sequenced in a study of blood T cells in healthy people across ages. Alongside a J-beta primer mix, a sample-barcoded 5' primer served in a second PCR lasting roughly 7 to 11 cycles. TCRdb reanalysed the 5' RACE reads using MiXCR and keeps one entry per CDR3 protein. The repertoire holds 1.5 million to 2 million distinct CDR3 sequences, with 28% as singletons. Material for sequencing was blood. These receptors were taken from a woman under 40 in good health.

This clonotype was seen more than once but under ten times. The chain is built from TRBV5-1 and TRBJ1-5; D unresolved. V was pared by 3 bases and J by 6 bases, with 19 bases between. The CDR3 covers 16 residues. Germline values: CDR1 SGHRS, CDR2 YFSETQ. This CDR3 reads CASSSGSGEIGQPQHF. CDR3 in DNA: TGCGCCAGCAGCTCAGGTTCAGGTGAGATAGGTCAGCCCCAGCATTTT. The complete variable domain, with remaining parts taken from reference TRBV5-1 and TRBJ1-5, reads KAGVTQTPRYLIKTRGQQVTLSCSPISGHRSVSWYQQTPGQGLQFLFEYFSETQRNKGNFPGRFSGRQFSNSRSEMNVSTLELGDSALYLCASSSGSGEIGQPQHFGDGTRLSIL.

The CDR3 here is CATSRGAASYEQYF. The DNA for the CDR3 is TGTGCCACCTCCCGAGGGGCGGCATCCTACGAGCAGTACTTC. The chain links TRBV18 to TRBJ2-7; D assignment may be TRBD1 or TRBD2 (5 bases each). Germline V gives CDR1 KGHSH, CDR2 LQKENI. V was clipped by 10 bases and J by 1 base, with 17 bases between them. The CDR3 runs 14 residues.

This clonotype was observed many times. This sequence joins TRBV15 and TRBJ2-7; 8 nucleotides align to TRBD1. Unmatched junction bases numbered 8, after V lost 3 bases and J lost 4 bases. Germline-derived CDR1 and CDR2 are LNHNV and YYDKDF (reference sequence). This CDR3 is 15 amino acids long. CDR3 residues: CATSRGRGPSYEQYF. The CDR3 DNA is TGTGCCACCAGCAGGGGCAGGGGGCCTTCGTACGAGCAGTACTTC.

The table lists this clonotype with a few counts. The rearrangement joins TRBV5-1 to TRBJ2-6; 9 bases align to TRBD1. The CDR3 has 16 amino acids. Germline trimming cut 5 bases from V and 1 base from J; bases unmatched to any gene: 4. Germline CDR1 SGHRS, CDR2 YFSETQ. CDR3 amino acids: CASSEQGASGANVLTF. The CDR3 nucleotides are TGCGCCAGCAGTGAACAGGGGGCTTCTGGGGCCAACGTCCTGACTTTC.

About this clonotype: A read error may produce the germline difference seen at one junction end. The chain combines TRBV15 with TRBJ2-5; TRBD1 matches at 8 bases. The CDR3 is made up of 13 amino acids. The germline V gene has CDR1 LNHNV and CDR2 YYDKDF (reference sequence). The CDR3 reads CATSGQGQEAQYF. CDR3 in DNA: TGTGCCACCAGTGGACAGGGACAAGAGGCCCAGTACTTC.

The gene calls are TRBV12-3 or TRBV12-4 and TRBJ2-4, with 9 bases fitting TRBD1. V was clipped by 3 bases and J by 0 bases; unmatched bases: 9. The CDR3 totals 18 residues. The CDR3, as DNA: TGTGCCAGCAGTTTCCTACAGGGGGCCCTACTAGCCAAAAACATTCAGTACTTC. This encodes CASSFLQGALLAKNIQYF.

This chain connects TRBV11-2 to TRBJ2-7; TRBD1 is a possible D gene (6 bases). Looked up from germline, CDR1 is SGHAT and CDR2 is FQNNGV. The CDR3 consists of 15 residues. V was clipped by 4 bases and J by 7 bases, with 20 bases between them. CDR3 loop: CASSSLRPGAGEQYF. CDR3 DNA: TGTGCCAGCAGCTCTCTACGCCCAGGGGCAGGGGAGCAGTACTTC. Full variable domain (remainder filled in from reference TRBV11-2 and TRBJ2-7): EAGVAQSPRYKIIEKRQSVAFWCNPISGHATLYWYQQILGQGPKLLIQFQNNGVVDDSQLPKDRFSAERLKGVDSTLKIQPAKLEDSAVYLCASSSLRPGAGEQYFGPGTRLTVT.

There are a few counts of this clonotype. CDR3 DNA: TGTGCCAGCAGCTGTCGACAGGTCGGCTATGGCTACACCTTC. Residues: CASSCRQVGYGYTF. The genes are TRBV7-8 and TRBJ1-2; a weak D match, TRBD1 (6 bases). This CDR3 has 14 amino acids. From germline, CDR1 is SGHVS and CDR2 FQNEAQ. V was shortened by 4 bases and J by 4 bases, with 13 bases between the two germline ends.

The rearrangement uses TRBV5-1 and TRBJ1-1; 7 bases map to TRBD1. Germline V lookup: CDR1 SGHRS, CDR2 YFSETQ. V was pared by 4 bases and J by 1 base, with 7 bases of the junction left unmatched. The length of the CDR3 is 15 residues. CDR3 in DNA: TGCGCCAGCAGCCGCGACAGGGTAAAGAACACTGAAGCTTTCTTT. As protein: CASSRDRVKNTEAFF.

The V and J genes are TRBV20-1 and TRBJ1-5; TRBD1 aligns across 9 bases. V gave up 3 bases and J gave up 7 bases; unmatched junction bases: 7. Germline CDR1 is DFQATT and CDR2 is SNEGSKA (reference sequence). This CDR3 comprises 14 residues. The CDR3 region has the DNA TGCAGTGCTAGCCGGGACAGGGTTACGCAGCCCCAGCATTTT. It yields the protein CSASRDRVTQPQHF.

This chain connects TRBV6-5 to TRBJ2-1; the D gene is possibly TRBD1 (6 bases). Germline CDR1 reads MNHEY; CDR2 reads SVGAGI. Trimming removed 2 bases from V and 0 bases from J, with 20 bases in between. The CDR3 runs to 19 residues. CDR3 sequence: CASSYRPGDEVSSYNEQFF. The CDR3 DNA follows: TGTGCCAGCAGTTACAGGCCAGGGGACGAGGTGAGCTCCTACAATGAGCAGTTCTTC.

Only a few counts were recorded for this clonotype. The chain links TRBV7-9 to TRBJ2-3; possible D gene TRBD1, 6 bases. V gave up 6 bases and J gave up 3 bases, with 16 bases separating them. The CDR3 runs 15 residues. Per germline, CDR1 SEHNR and CDR2 FQNEAQ (reference sequence). This CDR3 is CASSPGADRTDTQYF. The DNA of the CDR3 is TGTGCCAGCAGTCCCGGGGCAGACAGGACAGATACGCAGTATTTT. The whole variable domain, filled in from reference TRBV7-9 and TRBJ2-3, reads DTGVSQNPRHKITKRGQNVTFRCDPISEHNRLYWYRQTLGQGPEFLTYFQNEAQLEKSRLLSDRFSAERPKGSFSTLEIQRTEQGDSAMYLCASSPGADRTDTQYFGPGTRLTVL.

V and J are TRBV7-9 and TRBJ1-4; 8 bases map to TRBD1. This CDR3 spans 14 amino acids. Germline assignment: CDR1 SEHNR and CDR2 FQNEAQ (reference sequence). The V and J ends lost 3 bases and 8 bases, in that order; junction bases with no gene match: 5. Here the CDR3 DNA reads TGTGCCAGCAGCTTTACAGGGGGATCAGAAAAACTGTTTTTT. The encoded protein is CASSFTGGSEKLFF.

The chain combines TRBV12-3 or TRBV12-4 with TRBJ2-3; D gene uncertain. The CDR3 is made up of 13 amino acids. The ends were cut back, 5 bases at V and 2 bases at J, with 8 bases in the middle. The CDR3 spells CASSGRPTDTQYF. CDR3 bases: TGTGCCAGCAGTGGACGGCCCACAGATACGCAGTATTTT.

This clonotype has at least ten counts. The V call is TRBV6-5, the J call TRBJ2-7; D is unclear. The ends were cut back, 4 bases at V and 0 bases at J, with 7 bases in the middle. Germline V gene lookup returns CDR1 MNHEY and CDR2 SVGAGI. The CDR3 contains 13 residues. This CDR3 reads CASSSQSSYEQYF. The CDR3 bases are TGTGCCAGCAGTTCCCAGAGCTCCTACGAGCAGTACTTC.